These T cell receptor beta chains were read from a single sample in a study of blood T cell repertoires in COVID-19. Assay: immunoSEQ multiplex PCR; the TCRdb copy retains only in-frame clones and omits some. Of fewer than 300,000 clones in the sample, 84% were seen once. Sequenced material: peripheral blood. These receptors were collected from a human donor in a cohort sampled during active COVID-19. CDR3s include the opening cysteine and the closing phenylalanine or tryptophan. Fields, in order: J gene, V gene, D gene, clone size, CDR3 length, CDR3 DNA, CDR3 protein. D genes are given only for firm matches. Rows may omit the clone size; those that give it use once, few, many or a size class.

j_call: TRBJ2-1; v_call: TRBV5-1; d_call: .; clone_size: .; cdr3_length: 15; cdr3_nt: TGCGCCAGCAGCTTGAGGGGGGGCTTCTCGGATGAGCAGTTCTTC; cdr3_aa: CASSLRGGFSDEQFF
j_call: TRBJ1-5; v_call: TRBV5-8; d_call: TRBD1; clone_size: .; cdr3_length: 16; cdr3_nt: TGTGCCAGCAGCTTGGGGGGGGTGGGACAGCATCAGCCCCAGCATTTT; cdr3_aa: CASSLGGVGQHQPQHF
j_call: TRBJ2-3; v_call: TRBV5-6; d_call: TRBD2; clone_size: once; cdr3_length: 17; cdr3_nt: TGTGCCAGCAGCTCCTATCCGGGACTAGCGGGAGCAGATACGCAGTATTTT; cdr3_aa: CASSSYPGLAGADTQYF
j_call: TRBJ1-2; v_call: TRBV6-5; d_call: TRBD1; clone_size: .; cdr3_length: 14; cdr3_nt: TGTGCCAGCAGTCCGCCGGGACAGGTGTATGGCTACACCTTC; cdr3_aa: CASSPPGQVYGYTF
j_call: TRBJ2-7; v_call: TRBV6-6; d_call: .; clone_size: few; cdr3_length: 12; cdr3_nt: TGTGCCAGCAGTTTACGGGACTCCGAGCAGTACTTC; cdr3_aa: CASSLRDSEQYF
j_call: TRBJ1-6; v_call: TRBV3-1/TRBV3-2; d_call: TRBD1; clone_size: few; cdr3_length: 14; cdr3_nt: TGTGCCAGCAGCCACGGACAGGCTCATTCACCCCTCCACTTT; cdr3_aa: CASSHGQAHSPLHF
j_call: TRBJ2-1; v_call: TRBV6-6; d_call: .; clone_size: .; cdr3_length: 14; cdr3_nt: TGTGCCAGCACCCTTCGTACGGGTTCCAATGAGCAGTTCTTC; cdr3_aa: CASTLRTGSNEQFF
j_call: TRBJ2-5; v_call: TRBV19; d_call: TRBD1; clone_size: .; cdr3_length: 13; cdr3_nt: TGTGCCAGTAGTAAAGGGACAGGAGAGACCCAGTACTTC; cdr3_aa: CASSKGTGETQYF
j_call: TRBJ2-3; v_call: TRBV18; d_call: TRBD1; clone_size: .; cdr3_length: 17; cdr3_nt: TGTGCCAGCTCACCACCCGAATTTAACAGGGGTACAGATACGCAGTATTTT; cdr3_aa: CASSPPEFNRGTDTQYF
j_call: TRBJ1-3; v_call: TRBV14; d_call: .; clone_size: .; cdr3_length: 15; cdr3_nt: TGTGCCAGCCAACGGGGAGGGATTGCTGGAAACACCATATATTTT; cdr3_aa: CASQRGGIAGNTIYF
j_call: TRBJ2-1; v_call: TRBV10-3; d_call: .; clone_size: .; cdr3_length: 14; cdr3_nt: TGTGCCATCGGCTACAGCAGCTCCTACAATGAGCAGTTCTTC; cdr3_aa: CAIGYSSSYNEQFF
j_call: TRBJ2-5; v_call: TRBV2; d_call: .; clone_size: .; cdr3_length: 15; cdr3_nt: TGTGCCAGCAGAGATTCCGGACAGCGCCAAGAGACCCAGTACTTC; cdr3_aa: CASRDSGQRQETQYF
j_call: TRBJ1-6; v_call: TRBV10-2; d_call: .; clone_size: .; cdr3_length: 15; cdr3_nt: TGCGCCAGCAGTGAACAGGGAGGGTTGGGATCACCCCTCCACTTT; cdr3_aa: CASSEQGGLGSPLHF
j_call: TRBJ1-1; v_call: TRBV9; d_call: TRBD1; clone_size: .; cdr3_length: 14; cdr3_nt: TGTGCCAGCAGCCCTCGACAGGGAAGCACTGAAGCTTTCTTT; cdr3_aa: CASSPRQGSTEAFF
j_call: TRBJ1-1; v_call: TRBV3-1/TRBV3-2; d_call: .; clone_size: .; cdr3_length: 15; cdr3_nt: TGTGCCAGCAGCCAAGATACAGCTCCGGGGACTGAAGCTTTCTTT; cdr3_aa: CASSQDTAPGTEAFF
j_call: TRBJ1-3; v_call: TRBV15; d_call: TRBD1; clone_size: .; cdr3_length: 14; cdr3_nt: TGTGCCACCAGCAGGGGACAGCTCGGAAACACCATATATTTT; cdr3_aa: CATSRGQLGNTIYF
j_call: TRBJ2-7; v_call: TRBV6-5; d_call: TRBD1; clone_size: .; cdr3_length: 15; cdr3_nt: TGTGCCAGCAGTTCCCCGGGACAGGGGAATAGGGAGCAGTACTTC; cdr3_aa: CASSSPGQGNREQYF
j_call: TRBJ2-7; v_call: TRBV19; d_call: TRBD1; clone_size: .; cdr3_length: 15; cdr3_nt: TGTGCCAGTAGTATCGAGACAGGGGTTTCCTACGAGCAGTACTTC; cdr3_aa: CASSIETGVSYEQYF
j_call: TRBJ2-1; v_call: TRBV9; d_call: .; clone_size: once; cdr3_length: 15; cdr3_nt: TGTGCCAGCAGCGCACACTCAGGCTCCTACAATGAGCAGTTCTTC; cdr3_aa: CASSAHSGSYNEQFF
j_call: TRBJ1-4; v_call: TRBV6-6; d_call: TRBD1; clone_size: .; cdr3_length: 13; cdr3_nt: TGTGCCACCCGACAGGGCCTTAATGAAAAACTGTTTTTT; cdr3_aa: CATRQGLNEKLFF
j_call: TRBJ2-1; v_call: TRBV6-5; d_call: .; clone_size: .; cdr3_length: 16; cdr3_nt: TGTGCCAGCAGTTACTCACAGCATCTAACGTCCAATGAGCAGTTCTTC; cdr3_aa: CASSYSQHLTSNEQFF
j_call: TRBJ2-7; v_call: TRBV5-1; d_call: .; clone_size: .; cdr3_length: 13; cdr3_nt: TGCGCCAGCAGCTTGGTCCCTACCTACGAGCAGTACTTC; cdr3_aa: CASSLVPTYEQYF
j_call: TRBJ2-5; v_call: TRBV4-2; d_call: TRBD2; clone_size: .; cdr3_length: 15; cdr3_nt: TGTGCCAGCAGCCAAGAGACTAGCGGACAAGAGACCCAGTACTTC; cdr3_aa: CASSQETSGQETQYF
j_call: TRBJ1-6; v_call: TRBV7-2; d_call: .; clone_size: .; cdr3_length: 16; cdr3_nt: TGTGCCAGCAGCTTAGACGCAGTCGCCAATAATTCACCCCTCCACTTT; cdr3_aa: CASSLDAVANNSPLHF
j_call: TRBJ2-3; v_call: TRBV5-1; d_call: TRBD2; clone_size: .; cdr3_length: 18; cdr3_nt: TGCGCCAGCAGCAGTGGACTAGCGGGGGGGTTGAGCACAGATACGCAGTATTTT; cdr3_aa: CASSSGLAGGLSTDTQYF
j_call: TRBJ1-1; v_call: TRBV2; d_call: TRBD1; clone_size: .; cdr3_length: 15; cdr3_nt: TGTGCCAGCAGTTCGTGGGACAGGCAGAACACTGAAGCTTTCTTT; cdr3_aa: CASSSWDRQNTEAFF
j_call: TRBJ2-3; v_call: TRBV7-6; d_call: .; clone_size: .; cdr3_length: 15; cdr3_nt: TGTGCCAGCAGCGGACTGGGGTATTCCACAGATACGCAGTATTTT; cdr3_aa: CASSGLGYSTDTQYF
j_call: TRBJ2-5; v_call: TRBV2; d_call: .; clone_size: once; cdr3_length: 12; cdr3_nt: TGTGCCAGCACGGTTTATCAAGAGACCCAGTACTTC; cdr3_aa: CASTVYQETQYF
j_call: TRBJ2-3; v_call: TRBV19; d_call: TRBD1; clone_size: once; cdr3_length: 17; cdr3_nt: TGTGCCAGTAGTCAAACAGGGGGGACCTCTGAGGCAGATACGCAGTATTTT; cdr3_aa: CASSQTGGTSEADTQYF
j_call: TRBJ1-1; v_call: TRBV4-3; d_call: .; clone_size: .; cdr3_length: 15; cdr3_nt: TGCGCCAGCAGCCAAGAGGCTAGTAGGTACACTGAAGCTTTCTTT; cdr3_aa: CASSQEASRYTEAFF
j_call: TRBJ2-7; v_call: TRBV4-3; d_call: TRBD2; clone_size: .; cdr3_length: 17; cdr3_nt: TGCGCCAGCAGCCAAGATGGGGGGACTAGCGGCTCCTACGAGCAGTACTTC; cdr3_aa: CASSQDGGTSGSYEQYF
j_call: TRBJ2-4; v_call: TRBV28; d_call: .; clone_size: .; cdr3_length: 13; cdr3_nt: TGTGCCACAGGTGGGCCGGCCAAAAACATTCAGTACTTC; cdr3_aa: CATGGPAKNIQYF
j_call: TRBJ2-2; v_call: TRBV28; d_call: .; clone_size: .; cdr3_length: 14; cdr3_nt: TGTGCCAGCCTTGAAACTTCGAACACCGGGGAGCTGTTTTTT; cdr3_aa: CASLETSNTGELFF
j_call: TRBJ2-1; v_call: TRBV12-5; d_call: TRBD2; clone_size: .; cdr3_length: 15; cdr3_nt: TGTGCTAGTGGTCCAAGGGCTAGCGGGATTCAGGAGCAGTTCTTC; cdr3_aa: CASGPRASGIQEQFF
j_call: TRBJ1-5; v_call: TRBV7-8; d_call: TRBD1; clone_size: few; cdr3_length: 15; cdr3_nt: TGTGCCAGCAGCTCAGAACAGGGGGGCAATCAGCCCCAGCATTTT; cdr3_aa: CASSSEQGGNQPQHF
j_call: TRBJ2-3; v_call: TRBV5-4; d_call: TRBD2; clone_size: .; cdr3_length: 15; cdr3_nt: TGTGCCAGCAGTCCTAGCGGGGGGGACACAGATACGCAGTATTTT; cdr3_aa: CASSPSGGDTDTQYF
j_call: TRBJ1-1; v_call: TRBV14; d_call: TRBD1; clone_size: .; cdr3_length: 18; cdr3_nt: TGTGCCAGCAGCCCCGGGGGGGCGCGACAGGGGGTGAACACTGAAGCTTTCTTT; cdr3_aa: CASSPGGARQGVNTEAFF
j_call: TRBJ1-6; v_call: TRBV5-4; d_call: .; clone_size: once; cdr3_length: 13; cdr3_nt: TGTGCCAGCAGCTTGGAGGGGTTTTCACCCCTCCACTTT; cdr3_aa: CASSLEGFSPLHF
j_call: TRBJ2-7; v_call: TRBV4-1; d_call: TRBD2; clone_size: .; cdr3_length: 15; cdr3_nt: TGCGCCAGCAGCCAAGGGCTCCTAGCGGGATACGAGCAGTACTTC; cdr3_aa: CASSQGLLAGYEQYF
j_call: TRBJ2-5; v_call: TRBV5-1; d_call: TRBD2; clone_size: .; cdr3_length: 15; cdr3_nt: TGCGCCAGCAGCTCGGCGGCGGGGGTCCGGGAGACCCAGTACTTC; cdr3_aa: CASSSAAGVRETQYF
j_call: TRBJ1-5; v_call: TRBV6-2/TRBV6-3; d_call: TRBD1; clone_size: .; cdr3_length: 17; cdr3_nt: TGTGCCAGCAGTCTCATCCGGGGACAGAATAGCAATCAGCCCCAGCATTTT; cdr3_aa: CASSLIRGQNSNQPQHF
j_call: TRBJ1-6; v_call: TRBV7-9; d_call: TRBD1; clone_size: .; cdr3_length: 13; cdr3_nt: TGTGCCAGCAGCTTAGACAGGGGTCGGGACCTCCACTTT; cdr3_aa: CASSLDRGRDLHF
j_call: TRBJ2-3; v_call: TRBV24-1; d_call: TRBD2; clone_size: once; cdr3_length: 15; cdr3_nt: TGTGCCACCAGCCCGGGACTAGCGGGATTAGATACGCAGTATTTT; cdr3_aa: CATSPGLAGLDTQYF